The 21 T cell receptor beta chains given below trace back to one sample, sequenced in a study of human T cells and chemical hapten exposure. Indicated time point: pre-sensitization, week 0. Treatment given: therapeutic diphenylcyclopropenone sensitization with weekly scalp DPC. TCRdb re-called the RACE reads through MiXCR, storing one row per CDR3 protein. This sample yields some 70,000 distinct CDR3 sequences, of which approximately 10% are seen a single time; roughly 5.3% belongs to the top ten. Sequencing used whole blood, obtained in connection with sensitization to the hapten diphenylcyclopropenone (DPC). The origin of the receptors is a woman aged 50 to 60 with alopecia areata. Some clones in this sample may be carry-over from other donors' samples.

This chain uses TRBV11-2 with TRBJ2-1; 11 bases match TRBD2. The CDR3 covers 15 residues. In germline, CDR1 is SGHAT, CDR2 FQNNGV. V dropped 5 bases and J dropped 9; count of bases not matched to a gene: 9. CDR3 residues: CASSTHGTSGGEQFF. CDR3 nucleotide sequence: TGTGCCAGCAGCACCCATGGGACTAGCGGCGGTGAGCAGTTCTTC. Full variable domain (missing parts from reference TRBV11-2 and TRBJ2-1): EAGVAQSPRYKIIEKRQSVAFWCNPISGHATLYWYQQILGQGPKLLIQFQNNGVVDDSQLPKDRFSAERLKGVDSTLKIQPAKLEDSAVYLCASSTHGTSGGEQFFGPGTRLTVL.

This clonotype was seen at least ten times. The rearrangement joins TRBV27 to TRBJ2-3; TRBD2 matches 14 bases. Trimming cost V 1 base and J 3 bases; bases outside gene matches: 9. CDR1 is MNHEY, CDR2 SMNVEV, per germline (reference sequence). The CDR3 is made up of 19 amino acids. The CDR3 reads CASSLFGTSGGLGTDTQYF. DNA of the CDR3: TGTGCCAGCAGTTTATTCGGGACTAGCGGGGGCCTGGGGACAGATACGCAGTATTTT.

This clonotype was picked up a small number of times. The chain carries TRBV10-3 and TRBJ2-3, with D maybe TRBD2 (6 bases). Trimming removed 8 bases from V and 3 bases from J, with 15 bases in between. The CDR3 consists of 14 residues. Germline V gene lookup returns CDR1 ENHRY and CDR2 SYGVKD. CDR3 residues: CAIRPRESTDTQYF. In nucleotides, the CDR3 is TGTGCCATCCGGCCCCGGGAGTCGACAGATACGCAGTATTTT.

This clonotype has a count of ten or more. V gene TRBV27 combines with J gene TRBJ2-7; D is uncertain. From germline, CDR1 is MNHEY and CDR2 SMNVEV (reference sequence). V was cut by 4 bases and J by 7 bases, with 8 bases left in between. The CDR3 sequence is 11 residues long. The CDR3 sequence: CASSYLGEQYF. In nucleotides, the CDR3 is TGTGCCAGCAGTTATTTGGGGGAGCAGTACTTC.

This chain joins TRBV5-6 and TRBJ1-4; TRBD1 agrees at 9 bases. V shed 4 bases and J 4 bases; nucleotides not matched to a gene: 5. Germline CDR1 and CDR2: SGHDT and YYEEEE. The CDR3 totals 15 residues. The CDR3 DNA follows: TGTGCCAGCAGCGGAAGGACAGGGGTTAATGAAAAACTGTTTTTT. This sequence encodes CASSGRTGVNEKLFF. The complete variable domain, with remaining parts taken from reference TRBV5-6 and TRBJ1-4, reads DAGVTQSPTHLIKTRGQQVTLRCSPKSGHDTVSWYQQALGQGPQFIFQYYEEEERQRGNFPDRFSGHQFPNYSSELNVNALLLGDSALYLCASSGRTGVNEKLFFGSGTQLSVL.

This clonotype was detected a few times. This chain joins TRBV28 and TRBJ2-7; tentatively, D is TRBD1 (5 bases). With 4 bases removed from V and 5 bases from J, the gap between germline ends came to 12 bases. The CDR3 is 13 amino acids. Germline V gene data show CDR1 as MDHEN and CDR2 as SYDVKM. The CDR3 region has the DNA TGTGCCAGCAGTTCCCCAGGGTTCGACGAGCAGTACTTC. As protein: CASSSPGFDEQYF.

V gene TRBV20-1 combines with J gene TRBJ2-1; D remains ambiguous. This CDR3 is built from 14 residues. CDR1 and CDR2 from the germline V gene are DFQATT and SNEGSKA (reference sequence). With 5 bases removed from V and 0 bases from J, the gap between germline ends came to 11 bases. DNA of the CDR3: TGCAGTGCTCGTACATCAAGCTCCTACAATGAGCAGTTCTTC. This sequence encodes CSARTSSSYNEQFF.

The chain combines TRBV7-2 with TRBJ2-3; TRBD2 is a possible D gene (5 bases). Germline CDR1 and CDR2: SGHTA and FQGNSA. Trimming left V 5 bases short and J 2 bases short, with 14 bases between. The length of the CDR3 is 15 residues. CDR3 nucleotide sequence: TGTGCCAGCAGCCTCACCTCGACTAACACAGATACGCAGTATTTT. The encoded protein is CASSLTSTNTDTQYF.

This clonotype showed up many times. The chain is built from TRBV5-5 and TRBJ2-5, with D possibly being TRBD1 (5 bases). CDR3 length: 15 residues. Trimming took 1 base from V and 5 from J, leaving 15 bases between them. Looked up from germline, CDR1 is SGHKS and CDR2 is YYEKEE (reference sequence). The CDR3: CASSLTDWGRETQYF. The CDR3 coding sequence is TGTGCCAGCAGCTTGACAGATTGGGGCCGGGAGACCCAGTACTTC.

CDR3 region: CASSRPGQGSGANVLTF. The CDR3 coding sequence is TGTGCCAGCAGCCGACCGGGACAGGGTTCTGGGGCCAACGTCCTGACTTTC. This rearrangement joins TRBV14 to TRBJ2-6; TRBD1 agrees at 9 bases. This CDR3 spans 17 amino acids. From germline, CDR1 is SGHDN and CDR2 FVKESK. Losses at the gene ends were 4 bases for V and 1 base for J; bases not matched to a gene: 5.

There are a few counts of this clonotype. J is TRBJ2-5 and V is TRBV20-1, with TRBD2 matching 13 bases. The CDR3 extends over 14 amino acids. Trimming removed 6 bases from V and 4 bases from J; junction bases left unmatched: 5. Looked up from germline, CDR1 is DFQATT and CDR2 is SNEGSKA (reference sequence). Here the CDR3 reads CSARTSGRGETQYF. The CDR3 DNA is TGCAGTGCCAGGACTAGCGGGAGAGGAGAGACCCAGTACTTC.

This clonotype was counted between two and nine times. The gene calls are TRBV20-1 and TRBJ2-3; the D is unclear. This CDR3 is built from 12 residues. CDR1 is DFQATT, CDR2 SNEGSKA, per germline (reference sequence). V lost 3 bases, J lost 5 bases, and 9 bases lay in between. CDR3 loop: CSARAQEDTQYF. As DNA, the CDR3 is TGCAGTGCTAGGGCCCAGGAAGATACGCAGTATTTT.

This clonotype was detected a few times. The rearrangement uses TRBV3-1 and TRBJ2-7; D might be TRBD1 (5 bases). Germline CDR1 LGHDT, CDR2 YNNKEL (reference sequence). The CDR3 spans 14 residues. V was cut by 3 bases and J by 2 bases, with 11 bases left in between. CDR3 region: CASSHRTLTYEQYF. CDR3 bases: TGTGCCAGCAGCCACCGGACACTTACCTACGAGCAGTACTTC.

This clonotype was observed at least ten times. The chain is built from TRBV7-9 and TRBJ2-7; 7 nucleotides align to TRBD1. Germline values: CDR1 SEHNR, CDR2 FQNEAQ (reference sequence). With V trimmed by 5 bases and J by 3 bases, 4 bases remained unmatched. The CDR3 has 13 amino acids. The CDR3 reads CASSRDSVYEQYF. CDR3 nucleotide sequence: TGTGCCAGCAGCCGGGACAGCGTCTACGAGCAGTACTTC.

This clonotype was detected many times. The rearrangement joins TRBV4-1 to TRBJ1-1; D is undetermined. Trimming cost V 0 bases and J 2 bases, with 19 bases left between them. Germline values: CDR1 MGHRA, CDR2 YSYEKL. The CDR3 covers 18 residues. The CDR3 DNA follows: TGCGCCAGCAGCCAAGATTTAGGTGGTCGGACGGCTAACACTGAAGCTTTCTTT. Its translation is CASSQDLGGRTANTEAFF.

This clonotype occurred many times. The chain joins TRBV6-2 or TRBV6-3 to TRBJ2-1; D may be TRBD2 (5 bases). Germline CDR1 reads MNHEY; CDR2 reads SVGEGT. This CDR3 region has 13 residues. Trimming removed 5 bases at V and 6 bases at J, with 11 bases between. DNA of the CDR3: TGTGCCAGCAGTCTCATAGAGGGCAATGAGCAGTTCTTC. Amino acid sequence: CASSLIEGNEQFF.

A few counts support this clonotype. The chain employs TRBV10-3 and TRBJ2-1, with 8 bases matching TRBD2. The ends lost 5 bases at V and 4 bases at J; junction bases unmatched: 1. Germline V gene sequence: CDR1 ENHRY, CDR2 SYGVKD. This CDR3 has 13 residues. CDR3 in amino acids: CAISREGYNEQFF. The DNA of the CDR3 is TGTGCCATCAGTCGGGAGGGATACAATGAGCAGTTCTTC.

This clonotype came up many times. The chain joins TRBV18 to TRBJ1-6; D ambiguous. V was clipped by 3 bases and J by 3 bases, with 9 bases between them. This CDR3 spans 15 amino acids. Germline lookup yields CDR1 KGHSH and CDR2 LQKENI. CDR3 sequence: CASSPLQDYNSPLHF. The CDR3 DNA is TGTGCCAGCTCACCCCTCCAGGACTATAATTCACCCCTCCACTTT. Full variable domain (rest looked up from reference TRBV18 and TRBJ1-6): NAGVMQNPRHLVRRRGQEARLRCSPMKGHSHVYWYRQLPEEGLKFMVYLQKENIIDESGMPKERFSAEFPKEGPSILRIQQVVRGDSAAYFCASSPLQDYNSPLHFGNGTRLTVT.

This clonotype came up a few times. The CDR3: CASIDRSSYEQYF. The CDR3, as DNA: TGTGCCAGCATAGACAGGAGCTCCTACGAGCAGTACTTC. The chain uses TRBV28 and TRBJ2-7, with D possibly being TRBD1 (6 bases). Trimming took 7 bases from V and 0 from J, leaving 10 bases between them. Germline V gene data show CDR1 as MDHEN and CDR2 as SYDVKM. The length of the CDR3 is 13 residues. The entire variable domain, with the rest obtained from reference TRBV28 and TRBJ2-7, is as follows: DVKVTQSSRYLVKRTGEKVFLECVQDMDHENMFWYRQDPGLGLRLIYFSYDVKMKEKGDIPEGYSVSREKKERFSLILESASTNQTSMYLCASIDRSSYEQYFGPGTRLTVT.

This clonotype is categorized as large. The V call is TRBV12-3 or TRBV12-4, the J call TRBJ2-3; tentatively, D is TRBD1 (5 bases). The V gene lost 2 bases and the J gene lost 5 bases, with 14 bases spanning the gap. The CDR3 spans 15 residues. CDR3 region: CASSLYAGYGDTQYF. CDR3 sequence (DNA): TGTGCCAGCAGTTTATACGCAGGGTATGGAGATACGCAGTATTTT.

This clonotype was seen a few times. The chain carries TRBV10-1 and TRBJ1-1; D is uncertain. The CDR3 runs to 14 residues. With 2 bases removed from V and 5 bases from J, the gap between germline ends came to 12 bases. In germline, CDR1 is WNHNN, CDR2 SYGVQD (reference sequence). The CDR3 nucleotides read TGCGCCAGCAGTGAGACAGAGGGCAGGACTGAAGCTTTCTTT. It codes for CASSETEGRTEAFF.